This record looks at one TCR beta chain sequence and its context. The antigen remains undetermined. Unique molecular identifiers were carried by the TCR beta cDNA libraries. Roughly 470,000 cDNA molecules came from 1 to 10 million T cells. TCRdb independently ran MiXCR on the PCR reads; one entry per CDR3 protein. The table records around 250,000 distinct CDR3 sequences, 35% to 40% of them present only once. V lost 5 bases to trimming and J lost 0 bases, with 20 bases between them. This CDR3 comprises 18 residues. In germline, CDR1 is KGHSH, CDR2 LQKENI. The data were obtained in a study of post-analysis software for immune sequencing data. Study results and limitations: Controls significantly exceeded multiple sclerosis patients in normalized Chao1 diversity. TRBV5-6, TRBV5-1 and TRBV20-1 belonged to a set of roughly 5 TRBV segments that were more frequent in patients than controls.

The receptor's source is a girl aged 5 to 17 with multiple sclerosis. V is TRBV18 and J is TRBJ2-1; the D gene is possibly TRBD1 (5 bases). Sample: blood. The CDR3 is CASSSTLQGLGSYNEQFF. The CDR3, as DNA: TGTGCCAGCTCATCAACACTGCAGGGCCTAGGCTCCTACAATGAGCAGTTCTTC.